The TCR beta chain described here comes from a study of T cell responses to AZD1222 COVID-19 vaccine. Notes on the study in general: Vaccine-associated CD4 TCRs ranged over spike, dominating at 160-218 and 743-854.

Assay: immunoSEQ multiplex PCR; the TCRdb copy retains only in-frame clones and omits some. The sample carries 120,000 to 150,000 clones, approximately 94% recorded once. Note on this clone: Its antigen is unidentified.

The CDR3 length is 13 residues. V lost 6 bases and J 3 bases, leaving 11 bases between the germline ends. This chain uses TRBV12-3 or TRBV12-4 with TRBJ1-1, with D possibly matching TRBD1 (5 bases). The sample consisted of peripheral blood, taken on day 0 of AZD1222 vaccination. This sequence was found in an adult in good health. CDR3 protein: CASSAQGDTEAFF. DNA of the CDR3: TGTGCCAGCAGCGCGCAGGGAGACACTGAAGCTTTCTTT.